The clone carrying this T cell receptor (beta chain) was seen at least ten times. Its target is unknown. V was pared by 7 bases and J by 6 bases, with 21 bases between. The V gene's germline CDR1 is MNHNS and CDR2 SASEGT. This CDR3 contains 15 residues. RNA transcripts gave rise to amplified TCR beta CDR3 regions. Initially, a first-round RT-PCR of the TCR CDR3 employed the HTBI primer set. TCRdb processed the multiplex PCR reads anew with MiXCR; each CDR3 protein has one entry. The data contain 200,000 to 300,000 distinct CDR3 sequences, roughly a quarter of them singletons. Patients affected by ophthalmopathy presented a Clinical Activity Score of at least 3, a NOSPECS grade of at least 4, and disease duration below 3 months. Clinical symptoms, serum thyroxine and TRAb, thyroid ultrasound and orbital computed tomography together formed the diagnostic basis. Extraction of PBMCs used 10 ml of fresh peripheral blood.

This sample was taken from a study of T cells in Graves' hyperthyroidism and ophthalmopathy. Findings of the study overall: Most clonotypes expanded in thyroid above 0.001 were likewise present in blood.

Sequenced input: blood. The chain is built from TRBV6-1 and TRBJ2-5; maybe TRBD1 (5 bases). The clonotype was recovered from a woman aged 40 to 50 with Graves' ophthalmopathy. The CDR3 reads CASTARGSRGKTQYF. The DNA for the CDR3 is TGTGCCAGCACCGCAAGAGGTTCAAGGGGAAAGACCCAGTACTTC.